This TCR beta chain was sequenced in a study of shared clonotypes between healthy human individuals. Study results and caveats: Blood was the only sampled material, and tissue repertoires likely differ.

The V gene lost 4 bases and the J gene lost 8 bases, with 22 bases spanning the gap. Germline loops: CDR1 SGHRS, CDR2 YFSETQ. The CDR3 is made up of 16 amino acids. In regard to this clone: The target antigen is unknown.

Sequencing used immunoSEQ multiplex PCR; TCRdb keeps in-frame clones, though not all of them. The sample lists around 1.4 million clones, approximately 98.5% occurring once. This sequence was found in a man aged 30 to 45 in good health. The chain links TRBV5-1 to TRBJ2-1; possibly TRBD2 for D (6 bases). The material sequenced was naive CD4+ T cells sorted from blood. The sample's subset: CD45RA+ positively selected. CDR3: CASSQTPSTGVYEQFF. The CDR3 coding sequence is TGCGCCAGCAGCCAAACCCCTAGCACGGGAGTCTATGAGCAGTTCTTC.